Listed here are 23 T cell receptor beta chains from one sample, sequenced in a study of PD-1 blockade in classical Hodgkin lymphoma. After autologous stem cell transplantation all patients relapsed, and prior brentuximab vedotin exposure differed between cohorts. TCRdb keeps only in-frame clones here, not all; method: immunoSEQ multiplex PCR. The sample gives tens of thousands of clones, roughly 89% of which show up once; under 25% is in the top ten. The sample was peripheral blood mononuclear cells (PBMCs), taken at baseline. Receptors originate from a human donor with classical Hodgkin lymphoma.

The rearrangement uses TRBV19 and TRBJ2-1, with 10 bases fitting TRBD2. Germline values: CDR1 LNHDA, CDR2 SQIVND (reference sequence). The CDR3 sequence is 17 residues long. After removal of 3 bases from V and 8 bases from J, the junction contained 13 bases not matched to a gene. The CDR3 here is CASSIQVRSGRAHEQFF. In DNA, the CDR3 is TGTGCCAGTAGTATCCAAGTTCGGAGCGGGAGGGCCCATGAGCAGTTCTTC.

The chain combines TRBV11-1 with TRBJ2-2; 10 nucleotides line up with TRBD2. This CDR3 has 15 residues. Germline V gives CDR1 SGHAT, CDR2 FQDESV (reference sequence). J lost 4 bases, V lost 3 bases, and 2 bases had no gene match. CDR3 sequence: CASSLASGGTGELFF. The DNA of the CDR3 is TGTGCCAGCAGCTTGGCTAGCGGGGGCACCGGGGAGCTGTTTTTT.

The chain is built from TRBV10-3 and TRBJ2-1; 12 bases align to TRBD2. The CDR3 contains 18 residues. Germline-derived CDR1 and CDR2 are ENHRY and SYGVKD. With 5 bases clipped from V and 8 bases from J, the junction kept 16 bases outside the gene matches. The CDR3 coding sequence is TGTGCCATCAGTCCTACTAGGCTAGCGGGAGGGCCGGGGGATGAGCAGTTCTTC. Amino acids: CAISPTRLAGGPGDEQFF.

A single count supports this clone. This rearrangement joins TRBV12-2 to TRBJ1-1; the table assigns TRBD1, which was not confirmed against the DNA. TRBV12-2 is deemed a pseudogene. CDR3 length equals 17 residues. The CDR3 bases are TGTGCAAGTCGCTTAGCGTTAGTGACAGGGAGAATAGTAGAAGCTTTCTTT. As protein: CASRLALVTGRIVEAFF.

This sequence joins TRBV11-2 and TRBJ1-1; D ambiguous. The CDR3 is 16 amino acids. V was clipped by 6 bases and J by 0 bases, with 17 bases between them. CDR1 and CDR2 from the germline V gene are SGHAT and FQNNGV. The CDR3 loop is CASSSGPLELNTEAFF. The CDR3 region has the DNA TGTGCCAGCAGTTCTGGACCCTTAGAATTGAACACTGAAGCTTTCTTT.

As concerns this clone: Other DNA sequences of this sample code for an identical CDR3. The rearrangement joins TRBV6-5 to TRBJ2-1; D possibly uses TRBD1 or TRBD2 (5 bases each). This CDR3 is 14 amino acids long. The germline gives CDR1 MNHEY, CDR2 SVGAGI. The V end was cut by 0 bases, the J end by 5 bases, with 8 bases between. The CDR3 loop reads CASSYSGENNEQFF. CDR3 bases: TGTGCCAGCAGTTACTCGGGGGAAAACAATGAGCAGTTCTTC.

In DNA form, the CDR3 reads TGTGCCAGCAGGCAGGGCAGTAATTCAGATACGCAGTATTTT. It is translated as CASRQGSNSDTQYF. The chain combines TRBV2 with TRBJ2-3; TRBD1 is a possible D gene (5 bases). The CDR3 is made up of 14 amino acids. V lost 6 bases and J lost 4, with 14 bases in between. The germline V gene has CDR1 SNHLY and CDR2 FYNNEI.

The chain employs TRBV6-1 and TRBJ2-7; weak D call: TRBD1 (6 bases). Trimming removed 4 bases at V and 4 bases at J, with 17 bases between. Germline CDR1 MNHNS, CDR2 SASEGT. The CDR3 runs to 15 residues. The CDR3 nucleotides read TGTGCCAGCAGTGCCGCCGGGACGGGACATTACGAGCAGTACTTC. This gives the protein CASSAAGTGHYEQYF.

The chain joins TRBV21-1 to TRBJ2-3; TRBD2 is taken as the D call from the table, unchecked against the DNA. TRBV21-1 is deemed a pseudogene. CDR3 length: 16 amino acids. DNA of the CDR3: TGTGCCAGCAGCCGGGGACTAGCGGGGAGATCAGATACGCAGTATTTT. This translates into CASSRGLAGRSDTQYF.

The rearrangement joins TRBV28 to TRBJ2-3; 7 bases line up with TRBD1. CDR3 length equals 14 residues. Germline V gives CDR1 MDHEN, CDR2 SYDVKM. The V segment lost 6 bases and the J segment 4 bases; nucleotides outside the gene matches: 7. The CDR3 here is CASSHTGEADTQYF. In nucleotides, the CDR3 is TGTGCCAGCAGCCACACAGGGGAAGCAGATACGCAGTATTTT.

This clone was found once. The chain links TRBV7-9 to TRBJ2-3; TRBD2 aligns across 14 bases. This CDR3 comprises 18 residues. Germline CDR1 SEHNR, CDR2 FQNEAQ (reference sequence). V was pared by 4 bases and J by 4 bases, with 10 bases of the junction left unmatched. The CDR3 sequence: CASSSPGLAGVWADTQYF. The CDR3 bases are TGTGCCAGCAGCTCACCGGGACTAGCGGGAGTGTGGGCAGATACGCAGTATTTT.

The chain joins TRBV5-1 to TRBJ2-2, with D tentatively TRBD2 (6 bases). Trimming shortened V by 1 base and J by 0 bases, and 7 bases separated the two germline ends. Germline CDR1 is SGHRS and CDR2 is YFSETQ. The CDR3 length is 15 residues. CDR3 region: CASSLRDSNTGELFF. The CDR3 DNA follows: TGCGCCAGCAGCTTGAGGGACTCGAACACCGGGGAGCTGTTTTTT. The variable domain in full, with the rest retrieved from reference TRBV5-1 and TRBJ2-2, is KAGVTQTPRYLIKTRGQQVTLSCSPISGHRSVSWYQQTPGQGLQFLFEYFSETQRNKGNFPGRFSGRQFSNSRSEMNVSTLELGDSALYLCASSLRDSNTGELFFGEGSRLTVL.

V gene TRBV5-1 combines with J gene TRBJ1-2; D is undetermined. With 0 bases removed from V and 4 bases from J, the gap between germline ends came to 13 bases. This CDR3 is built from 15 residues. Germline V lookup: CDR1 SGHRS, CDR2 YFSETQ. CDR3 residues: CASSLANGEGYGYTF. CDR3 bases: TGCGCCAGCAGCTTGGCCAACGGGGAGGGCTATGGCTACACCTTC.

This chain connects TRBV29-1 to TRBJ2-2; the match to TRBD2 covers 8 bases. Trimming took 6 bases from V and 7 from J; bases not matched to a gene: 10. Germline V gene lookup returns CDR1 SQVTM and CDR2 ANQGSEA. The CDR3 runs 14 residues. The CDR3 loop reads CSVLTLAVRGELFF. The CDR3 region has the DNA TGCAGCGTCCTAACACTAGCGGTACGCGGGGAGCTGTTTTTT.

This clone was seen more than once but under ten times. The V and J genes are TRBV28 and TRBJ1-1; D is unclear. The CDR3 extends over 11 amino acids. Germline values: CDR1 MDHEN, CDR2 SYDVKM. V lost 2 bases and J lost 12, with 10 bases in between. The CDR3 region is CASSLMRVTFF. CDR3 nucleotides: TGTGCCAGCAGTTTAATGAGGGTTACTTTCTTT.

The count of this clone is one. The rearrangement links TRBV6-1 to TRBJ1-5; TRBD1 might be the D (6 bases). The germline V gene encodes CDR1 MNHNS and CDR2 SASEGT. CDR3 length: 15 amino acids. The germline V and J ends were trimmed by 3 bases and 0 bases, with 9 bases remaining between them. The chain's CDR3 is CASSEGALSNQPQHF. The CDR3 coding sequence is TGTGCCAGCAGTGAGGGGGCCCTTAGCAATCAGCCCCAGCATTTT.

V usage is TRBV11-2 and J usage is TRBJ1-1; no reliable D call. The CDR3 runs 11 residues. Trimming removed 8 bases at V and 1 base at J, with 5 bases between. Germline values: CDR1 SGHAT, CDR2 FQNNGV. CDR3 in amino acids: CASRGNTEAFF. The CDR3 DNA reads TGTGCCAGCCGGGGGAACACTGAAGCTTTCTTT.

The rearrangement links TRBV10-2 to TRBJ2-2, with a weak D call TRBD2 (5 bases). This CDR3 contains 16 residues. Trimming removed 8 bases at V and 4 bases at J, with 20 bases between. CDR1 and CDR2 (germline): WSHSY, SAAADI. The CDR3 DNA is TGCGCCAGCCGGGCCGGAGGTGGCAAGAGCACCGGGGAGCTGTTTTTT. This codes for CASRAGGGKSTGELFF.

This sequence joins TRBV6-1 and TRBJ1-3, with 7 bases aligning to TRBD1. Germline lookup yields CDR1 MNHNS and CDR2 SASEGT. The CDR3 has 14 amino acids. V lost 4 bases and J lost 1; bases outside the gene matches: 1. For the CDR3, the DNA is TGTGCCAGCAGTGTCAGGGGGTCTGGAAACACCATATATTTT. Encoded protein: CASSVRGSGNTIYF.

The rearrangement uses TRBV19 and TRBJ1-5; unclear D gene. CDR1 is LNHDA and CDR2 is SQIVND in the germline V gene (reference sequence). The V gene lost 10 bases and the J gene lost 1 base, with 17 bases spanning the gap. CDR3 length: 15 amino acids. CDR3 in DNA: TGTGCCACCCGGGAAGACCGCTCGAGCAATCAGCCCCAGCATTTT. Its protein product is CATREDRSSNQPQHF.

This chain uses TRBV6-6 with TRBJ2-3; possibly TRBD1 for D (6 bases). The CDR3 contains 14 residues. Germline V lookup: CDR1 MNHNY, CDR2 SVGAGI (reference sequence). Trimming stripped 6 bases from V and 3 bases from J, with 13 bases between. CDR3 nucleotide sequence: TGTGCCAGCAGGCCCCCGGGGACAACAGATACGCAGTATTTT. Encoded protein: CASRPPGTTDTQYF.

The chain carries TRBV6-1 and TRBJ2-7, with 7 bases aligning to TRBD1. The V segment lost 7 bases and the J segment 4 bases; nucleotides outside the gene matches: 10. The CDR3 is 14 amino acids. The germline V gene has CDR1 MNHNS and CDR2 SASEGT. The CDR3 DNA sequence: TGTGCCAGCACCTTCGACAGGGTTGAATACGAGCAGTACTTC. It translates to CASTFDRVEYEQYF.

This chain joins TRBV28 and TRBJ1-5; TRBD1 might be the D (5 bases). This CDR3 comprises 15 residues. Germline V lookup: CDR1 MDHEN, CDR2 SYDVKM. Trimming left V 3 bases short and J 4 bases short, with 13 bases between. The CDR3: CASSFRGRGNQPQHF. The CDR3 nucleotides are TGTGCCAGCAGTTTTAGGGGAAGGGGAAATCAGCCCCAGCATTTT. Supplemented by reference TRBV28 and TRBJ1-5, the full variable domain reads DVKVTQSSRYLVKRTGEKVFLECVQDMDHENMFWYRQDPGLGLRLIYFSYDVKMKEKGDIPEGYSVSREKKERFSLILESASTNQTSMYLCASSFRGRGNQPQHFGDGTRLSIL.